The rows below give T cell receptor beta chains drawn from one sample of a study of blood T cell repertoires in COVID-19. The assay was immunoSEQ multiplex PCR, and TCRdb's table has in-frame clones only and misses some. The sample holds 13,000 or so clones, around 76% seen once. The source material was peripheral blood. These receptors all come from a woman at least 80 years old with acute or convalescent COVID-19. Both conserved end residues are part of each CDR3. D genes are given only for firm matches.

CDR3: CASSQESQGVGGYTF; V: TRBV4-3; D: -; length: 15
CDR3: CASSLVVLADTQYF; V: TRBV5-1; D: -; length: 14
CDR3: CASRRLAGRETQYF; V: TRBV11-2; D: TRBD2; length: 14
CDR3: CASSPRGTTGDYGYTF; V: TRBV7-2; D: -; length: 16
CDR3: CASSQGSGEQYF; V: TRBV3-1/TRBV3-2; D: -; length: 12
CDR3: CASSFFPDTQYF; V: TRBV11-2; D: -; length: 12
CDR3: CASSNLRLDWETQYF; V: TRBV19; D: -; length: 15
CDR3: CASSSGQGVTDTQYF; V: TRBV7-6; D: TRBD1; length: 15
CDR3: CASSNGKSGGHNEQFF; V: TRBV21-1; D: -; length: 16
CDR3: CASSLDPGQGGKDRYF; V: TRBV11-2; D: TRBD1; length: 16
CDR3: CASRRTEGTDTQYF; V: TRBV5-1; D: -; length: 14
CDR3: CASSGGGETQYF; V: TRBV9; D: TRBD2; length: 12
CDR3: CASRVQGAIDYGYTF; V: TRBV4-2; D: TRBD1; length: 15
CDR3: CASSLMTGEAGYTF; V: TRBV7-2; D: TRBD1; length: 14
CDR3: CASRRGAEPQHF; V: TRBV12-5; D: -; length: 12